The 24 T cell receptor beta chains in this list originate from one sample, sequenced in a study of long-term antiretroviral therapy in people with HIV. The assay used was immunoSEQ (version v3.0), run at survey level. Produced via immunoSEQ multiplex PCR; TCRdb's table is partial and in-frame only. The sample has roughly 18,000 clones, more than 85% seen once. The input for sequencing was unsorted PBMCs, taken 0.6 years after starting antiretroviral therapy. Receptors were obtained from a woman aged 40 to 50 with HIV.

This sequence joins TRBV6-1 and TRBJ1-1; no definite D call. The CDR3 runs 13 residues. The germline V gene has CDR1 MNHNS and CDR2 SASEGT. V was cut by 6 bases and J by 5 bases, with 13 bases left in between. This CDR3 reads CASSQGSGTEAFF. CDR3 in DNA: TGTGCCAGCAGCCAAGGGAGCGGTACTGAAGCTTTCTTT.

The V call is TRBV6-5, the J call TRBJ1-1; D gene ambiguous. V was shortened by 5 bases and J by 3 bases, with 10 bases between the two germline ends. Per the germline V gene, CDR1 is MNHEY and CDR2 is SVGAGI. The CDR3 runs 13 residues. CDR3 coding DNA: TGTGCCAGCAGTCCCCGGACGGACACTGAAGCTTTCTTT. Amino acids: CASSPRTDTEAFF.

This clone was seen a single time. The chain has TRBV9 and TRBJ2-2; 9 nucleotides agree with TRBD1. V shed 4 bases, J shed 0 bases, and the junction held 4 bases outside the gene matches. Germline V lookup: CDR1 SGDLS, CDR2 YYNGEE. The CDR3 loop spans 16 amino acids. The CDR3 region has the DNA TGTGCCAGCAGCCCCCGGACAGGGGCGAACACCGGGGAGCTGTTTTTT. Translation gives CASSPRTGANTGELFF.

The chain recombines TRBV5-1 with TRBJ2-6, with D unclear. Between the trimmed V and J ends, which lost 2 bases and 0 bases, there was a span of 12 bases. CDR1 is SGHRS, CDR2 YFSETQ, per germline. The CDR3 runs to 17 residues. The CDR3 DNA sequence: TGCGCCAGCAGCTTAGCCCCCTCTTCCTCTGGGGCCAACGTCCTGACTTTC. Its protein is CASSLAPSSSGANVLTF.

The chain is built from TRBV7-2 and TRBJ2-7; tentatively, D is TRBD1 (5 bases). In germline, CDR1 is SGHTA, CDR2 FQGNSA. This CDR3 is 14 amino acids long. Between the trimmed V and J ends, which lost 1 base and 5 bases, there was a span of 12 bases. DNA of the CDR3: TGTGCCAGCAGCTTAGGGGGATGGGGCGACGAGCAGTACTTC. Residues: CASSLGGWGDEQYF.

This sequence joins TRBV9 and TRBJ2-7; 11 positions match TRBD2. The CDR3 sequence is 15 residues long. Trimming cost V 4 bases and J 3 bases; bases outside gene matches: 6. Germline V gene lookup returns CDR1 SGDLS and CDR2 YYNGEE. In DNA, the CDR3 is TGTGCCAGCAGCCCTACTAGCGGGGGAGTCTACGAGCAGTACTTC. Translation: CASSPTSGGVYEQYF.

The genes are TRBV27 and TRBJ2-7; 8 nucleotides agree with TRBD2. The CDR3 consists of 15 residues. The trim removed 8 bases at V and 2 bases at J, leaving 11 bases unmatched. CDR1 is MNHEY and CDR2 is SMNVEV in the germline V gene (reference sequence). The CDR3 loop is CASAEERGLAYEQYF. In DNA, the CDR3 is TGTGCCAGCGCCGAAGAGCGGGGGTTAGCCTACGAGCAGTACTTC.

This clone came up once. The rearrangement uses TRBV7-2 and TRBJ2-7; D could derive from TRBD1 or TRBD2 (5 bases each). Between the trimmed V and J ends, which lost 2 bases and 2 bases, there was a span of 16 bases. CDR3 size: 16 residues. The germline V gene encodes CDR1 SGHTA and CDR2 FQGNSA. The chain's CDR3 is CASSLYGQGVAYEQYF. The CDR3, as DNA: TGTGCCAGCAGCTTATACGGGCAGGGAGTGGCCTACGAGCAGTACTTC. Based on the CDR3 plus reference TRBV7-2 and TRBJ2-7, the full variable domain is GAGVSQSPSNKVTEKGKDVELRCDPISGHTALYWYRQSLGQGLEFLIYFQGNSAPDKSGLPSDRFSAERTGGSVSTLTIQRTQQEDSAVYLCASSLYGQGVAYEQYFGPGTRLTVT.

The table lists this clone with a count of one. V is TRBV9 and J is TRBJ1-1; D is perhaps TRBD1 (5 bases). V dropped 0 bases and J dropped 1 base, with 10 bases sitting between them. The CDR3 is 15 amino acids. CDR1 and CDR2 (germline): SGDLS, YYNGEE. CDR3 sequence (DNA): TGTGCCAGCAGCGTAGGGGGGGGAGGGAACACTGAAGCTTTCTTT. Protein product: CASSVGGGGNTEAFF.

The V and J genes are TRBV6-1 and TRBJ1-1; a possible D gene is TRBD1 (6 bases). This CDR3 is 13 amino acids long. CDR1 MNHNS and CDR2 SASEGT come from the germline V gene. V lost 7 bases, J lost 5 bases, and 14 bases lay in between. CDR3 nucleotide sequence: TGTGCCAGCATAGGAGGGGGAAGGACTGAAGCTTTCTTT. This translates into CASIGGGRTEAFF.

The rearrangement joins TRBV6-5 to TRBJ2-1; TRBD1 agrees at 9 bases. V was pared by 2 bases and J by 8 bases, with 10 bases of the junction left unmatched. The CDR3 spans 16 residues. The germline V gene encodes CDR1 MNHEY and CDR2 SVGAGI. CDR3 region: CASSYAPGQGRDEQFF. Written as DNA, the CDR3 is TGTGCCAGCAGTTACGCCCCGGGACAGGGTCGCGATGAGCAGTTCTTC.

The chain has TRBV5-8 and TRBJ1-4, with TRBD1 as a possible D gene (5 bases). The germline V and J ends were trimmed by 4 bases and 8 bases, with 15 bases remaining between them. CDR3 size: 14 residues. Germline loops: CDR1 SGHTS, CDR2 YDEGEE. CDR3 nucleotide sequence: TGTGCCAGCAGCCCCGGGACCCTTAAAGAAAAACTGTTTTTT. As protein: CASSPGTLKEKLFF. Supplemented by reference TRBV5-8 and TRBJ1-4, the full variable domain reads EAGVTQSPTHLIKTRGQQATLRCSPISGHTSVYWYQQALGLGLQFLLWYDEGEERNRGNFPPRFSGRQFPNYSSELNVNALELEDSALYLCASSPGTLKEKLFFGSGTQLSVL.

The chain has TRBV5-1 and TRBJ2-3, with D possibly matching TRBD1 (6 bases). The V gene lost 4 bases and the J gene lost 2 bases, with 11 bases spanning the gap. Germline V gives CDR1 SGHRS, CDR2 YFSETQ. The CDR3 is 14 residues long. Here the CDR3 reads CASSRGQFTDTQYF. Here the CDR3 DNA reads TGCGCCAGCAGCCGCGGACAGTTCACAGATACGCAGTATTTT.

The genes are TRBV19 and TRBJ1-5, with 7 bases fitting TRBD1. The germline gives CDR1 LNHDA, CDR2 SQIVND (reference sequence). Trimming at V came to 1 base and at J to 4 bases, leaving 1 base not matched to a gene. This CDR3 spans 14 amino acids. The CDR3 DNA sequence: TGTGCCAGTAGTATAGCGGGACAGAATCAGCCCCAGCATTTT. Translating it yields CASSIAGQNQPQHF. The variable domain in full, completed from reference TRBV19 and TRBJ1-5, reads DGGITQSPKYLFRKEGQNVTLSCEQNLNHDAMYWYRQDPGQGLRLIYYSQIVNDFQKGDIAEGYSVSREKKESFPLTVTSAQKNPTAFYLCASSIAGQNQPQHFGDGTRLSIL.

The chain couples TRBV18 to TRBJ1-2; tentative D call: TRBD1 (5 bases). V dropped 5 bases and J dropped 5 bases, with 9 bases sitting between them. This CDR3 contains 12 residues. Germline V CDR1 and CDR2: KGHSH, LQKENI. This chain's CDR3 is CASSTPGYGYTF. The CDR3 coding sequence is TGTGCCAGCTCAACCCCAGGGTATGGCTACACCTTC.

DNA of the CDR3: TGTGCCTGGAGTGTGGGGGCCAGCACAGATACGCAGTATTTT. Protein product: CAWSVGASTDTQYF. This rearrangement joins TRBV30 to TRBJ2-3; a possible D gene is TRBD1 (6 bases). V shed 0 bases and J shed 0 bases, with 7 bases lying between them. Germline CDR1 and CDR2: GTSNPN and SVGIG (reference sequence). CDR3 length: 14 amino acids. Variable domain in full (rest from reference TRBV30 and TRBJ2-3): SQTIHQWPATLVQPVGSPLSLECTVEGTSNPNLYWYRQAAGRGLQLLFYSVGIGQISSEVPQNLSASRPQDRQFILSSKKLLLSDSGFYLCAWSVGASTDTQYFGPGTRLTVL.

The J gene is TRBJ1-2, the V gene TRBV5-8; D remains unclear. The V and J ends lost 4 bases and 1 base respectively, with 8 bases between them. Germline CDR1 is SGHTS and CDR2 is YDEGEE. This CDR3 is built from 13 residues. The CDR3 reads CASSRQINYGYTF. CDR3 in DNA: TGTGCCAGCAGCCGGCAGATTAACTATGGCTACACCTTC. Looking up the rest from reference TRBV5-8 and TRBJ1-2 gives the full variable domain: EAGVTQSPTHLIKTRGQQATLRCSPISGHTSVYWYQQALGLGLQFLLWYDEGEERNRGNFPPRFSGRQFPNYSSELNVNALELEDSALYLCASSRQINYGYTFGSGTRLTVV.

The V gene is TRBV19, the J gene TRBJ2-7; a weak D match, TRBD2 (7 bases). This CDR3 is 18 amino acids long. The V gene's germline CDR1 is LNHDA and CDR2 SQIVND (reference sequence). The germline V and J ends were trimmed by 7 bases and 1 base, with 26 bases remaining between them. The CDR3 nucleotides read TGTGCCAGTACCTTCGGTAGCCTAGCGAGGGGGGGGTCCTACGAGCAGTACTTC. Amino acids: CASTFGSLARGGSYEQYF.

This rearrangement joins TRBV11-2 to TRBJ2-6; 8 bases align to TRBD1. There are 19 residues in the CDR3. Germline V gene sequence: CDR1 SGHAT, CDR2 FQNNGV. Trimming removed 4 bases from V and 0 bases from J; junction bases left unmatched: 11. Here the CDR3 DNA reads TGTGCCAGCAGCTATGGGAAAGGGACAGGTCTCTCTGGGGCCAACGTCCTGACTTTC. Amino acids: CASSYGKGTGLSGANVLTF.

The chain joins TRBV7-9 to TRBJ1-1; unclear D gene. This CDR3 contains 14 residues. Trimming left V 2 bases short and J 2 bases short, with 9 bases between. Per germline, CDR1 SEHNR and CDR2 FQNEAQ (reference sequence). The CDR3 DNA reads as TGTGCCAGCAGCTTAATGGGGTACAACACTGAAGCTTTCTTT. It encodes CASSLMGYNTEAFF. Variable domain in full (rest from reference TRBV7-9 and TRBJ1-1): DTGVSQNPRHKITKRGQNVTFRCDPISEHNRLYWYRQTLGQGPEFLTYFQNEAQLEKSRLLSDRFSAERPKGSFSTLEIQRTEQGDSAMYLCASSLMGYNTEAFFGQGTRLTVV.

Only one count was recorded for this clone. The chain carries TRBV11-2 and TRBJ1-2, with 11 positions matching TRBD1. Germline CDR1 is SGHAT and CDR2 is FQNNGV. The CDR3 covers 15 residues. With V trimmed by 3 bases and J by 2 bases, 2 bases remained unmatched. The DNA for the CDR3 is TGTGCCAGCAGCTTGGGACAGGGGGGGAACTATGGCTACACCTTC. It translates to CASSLGQGGNYGYTF.

V usage is TRBV28 and J usage is TRBJ1-2, with 8 bases matching TRBD1. The germline V gene encodes CDR1 MDHEN and CDR2 SYDVKM. V shed 6 bases, J shed 8 bases, and the junction held 8 bases outside the gene matches. The CDR3 consists of 13 residues. The CDR3 DNA follows: TGTGCCAGCAGCCTCAGGGGGCTACAAGGCTACACCTTC. It translates to CASSLRGLQGYTF.

The chain has TRBV30 and TRBJ1-6, with D uncertain. Per germline, CDR1 GTSNPN and CDR2 SVGIG (reference sequence). The CDR3 loop spans 16 amino acids. V was clipped by 0 bases and J by 3 bases, with 12 bases between them. The CDR3 spells CAWSVPSLNYNSPLHF. The CDR3 DNA sequence: TGTGCCTGGAGTGTACCCTCTTTAAACTATAATTCACCCCTCCACTTT.

For the CDR3, the DNA is TGTGCCAGCAGCTTAGAACCGGGACAGGCGCAGTATTTT. This codes for CASSLEPGQAQYF. This chain links TRBV11-2 with TRBJ2-3, with 8 bases fitting TRBD1. The CDR3 runs to 13 residues. V shed 0 bases and J 10 bases; nucleotides not matched to a gene: 3. Germline V gene sequence: CDR1 SGHAT, CDR2 FQNNGV.